A single sample is the source of the 5 T cell receptor beta chains below, sequenced in a study of blood T cells in healthy people across ages. Sample-barcoded 5' priming and a J-beta primer mix drove a second PCR of roughly 7 to 11 cycles. One entry per CDR3 protein, called by TCRdb with MiXCR from the 5' RACE reads. The sample has fewer than 700,000 distinct CDR3 sequences, 40% to 50% seen once. Input material: blood. The receptors derive from a man at least 80 years old in good health.

This clonotype was counted a single time. V and J are TRBV24-1 and TRBJ1-2; possible D gene TRBD1, 5 bases. Trimming pared 1 base from V and 5 bases from J, leaving 10 bases between. The CDR3 length is 14 residues. Germline CDR1 is KGHDR and CDR2 is SFDVKD. This CDR3 reads CATSDFTRDYGYTF. The CDR3 DNA sequence: TGTGCCACCAGTGATTTTACCAGGGATTATGGCTACACCTTC.

This clonotype was counted a few times. This rearrangement joins TRBV9 to TRBJ2-1; 9 bases line up with TRBD2. CDR1 and CDR2 (germline): SGDLS, YYNGEE. The CDR3 is 18 residues long. Trimming removed 0 bases from V and 8 bases from J; junction bases left unmatched: 15. The CDR3 loop is CASSVATRDAGGRYEQFF. In nucleotides, the CDR3 is TGTGCCAGCAGCGTAGCTACGAGAGATGCGGGGGGGCGGTATGAGCAGTTCTTC. Using reference TRBV9 and TRBJ2-1 for the parts outside the CDR3, the full variable domain is DSGVTQTPKHLITATGQRVTLRCSPRSGDLSVYWYQQSLDQGLQFLIQYYNGEERAKGNILERFSAQQFPDLHSELNLSSLELGDSALYFCASSVATRDAGGRYEQFFGPGTRLTVL.

The CDR3 DNA reads TGTGCCAGCTCACAAAACCCGGGCCAGAGGGCTCCCGTCCTGACTTTC. It encodes CASSQNPGQRAPVLTF. This chain connects TRBV18 to TRBJ2-6; a possible D gene is TRBD2 (5 bases). This CDR3 has 16 amino acids. V lost 4 bases and J lost 12, with 22 bases in between. Germline V CDR1 and CDR2: KGHSH, LQKENI.

This clonotype was recorded a few times. V is TRBV11-2 and J is TRBJ2-1; 7 nucleotides agree with TRBD2. This CDR3 has 16 amino acids. V was clipped by 4 bases and J by 2 bases; unmatched bases: 8. Germline values: CDR1 SGHAT, CDR2 FQNNGV. In nucleotides, the CDR3 is TGTGCCAGCAGCTCCGGGGCGGGGGAAACCTACAATGAGCAGTTCTTC. Translation gives CASSSGAGETYNEQFF.

Concerning this clonotype: This may come from a read error, since a much larger clone is one base off. V usage is TRBV29-1 and J usage is TRBJ2-5; TRBD2 agrees at 9 bases. The germline gives CDR1 SQVTM, CDR2 ANQGSEA. The CDR3 is made up of 14 amino acids. For the CDR3, the DNA is TGCAGCGTTTTCCTAGCGGGACACCAAGAGACCCTGTACTTC. Its protein is CSVFLAGHQETLYF. The whole variable domain, remainder taken from reference TRBV29-1 and TRBJ2-5, is SAVISQKPSRDICQRGTSLTIQCQVDSQVTMMFWYRQQPGQSLTLIATANQGSEATYESGFVIDKFPISRPNLTFSTLTVSNMSPEDSSIYLCSVFLAGHQETLYFGPGTRLLVL.